The 8 T cell receptor beta chains reported below all come from one sample, sequenced in a study of shared clonotypes between healthy human individuals. Measured with immunoSEQ multiplex PCR; TCRdb has only the in-frame clones, and not every one. The sample gives approximately 500,000 clones, more than 65% of which show up once; roughly an eighth is in the top ten. Sequencing input: PBMCs. The receptors were sampled from a woman aged 40 to 49 in good health. Some clones in this sample may be carry-over from other donors' samples.

The chain joins TRBV9 to TRBJ1-2, with a weak D call TRBD1 (5 bases). V lost 3 bases and J 4 bases, leaving 16 bases between the germline ends. Per the germline V gene, CDR1 is SGDLS and CDR2 is YYNGEE. The CDR3 has 15 amino acids. For the CDR3, the DNA is TGTGCCAGCAGCGGAGAGTCGGGGACGGCCTATGGCTACACCTTC. This gives the protein CASSGESGTAYGYTF.

This sequence joins TRBV6-5 and TRBJ1-1; D is unresolved. Germline V gene lookup returns CDR1 MNHEY and CDR2 SVGAGI. The V end lost 10 bases, the J end lost 0 bases, and 12 bases lay between the germline ends. This CDR3 has 13 residues. CDR3 coding DNA: TGTGCCACCCAAGAAGGACTGAACACTGAAGCTTTCTTT. Translated: CATQEGLNTEAFF.

This clone appeared a single time. It differs at one base from a far larger clone, so likely a read error. The chain joins TRBV11-2 to TRBJ2-3; D uncertain. Germline V lookup: CDR1 SGHAT, CDR2 FQNNGV. The CDR3 consists of 15 residues. Trimming shortened V by 5 bases and J by 3 bases, and 15 bases separated the two germline ends. CDR3 region: CASSQGSWRTDTQYF. The DNA of the CDR3 is TGTGCCAGCAGCCAAGGGTCATGGAGAACAGATACGCAGTATTTT.

V gene TRBV28 combines with J gene TRBJ1-5; D call uncertain. The V end was cut by 8 bases, the J end by 2 bases, with 7 bases between. The CDR3 extends over 12 amino acids. Germline V gene sequence: CDR1 MDHEN, CDR2 SYDVKM. CDR3 sequence (DNA): TGTGCCAGCCTCTGGGGCAATCAGCCCCAGCATTTT. It translates to CASLWGNQPQHF.

As for this clone: This is likely an artifact of a read error, given a far larger clone one base away. CDR3 DNA: TGCGCCAGCAGCTTAGTGGGATCCCCCCTCGAGCAGTACTTC. It codes for CASSLVGSPLEQYF. The chain carries TRBV5-1 and TRBJ2-5; D is uncertain. TRBJ2-7 matches the DNA end more closely, so the J call is doubtful. CDR3 length equals 14 residues. Looked up from germline, CDR1 is SGHRS and CDR2 is YFSETQ.

This clone was observed once. The V and J genes are TRBV4-3 and TRBJ2-3, with TRBD2 matching 12 bases. V shed 2 bases, J shed 4 bases, and the junction held 7 bases outside the gene matches. The CDR3 is 17 amino acids. CDR1 and CDR2 (germline): LGHNA, YSLEER. CDR3 sequence: CASSQRTLAGGPDTQYF. The CDR3 region has the DNA TGCGCCAGCAGCCAACGCACCCTAGCGGGAGGGCCAGATACGCAGTATTTT.

The genes are TRBV6-1 and TRBJ1-5; TRBD1 aligns across 8 bases. The CDR3 has 15 residues. The trim removed 4 bases at V and 2 bases at J, leaving 4 bases unmatched. The germline CDR1 and CDR2 sequences are MNHNS and SASEGT. CDR3 sequence (DNA): TGTGCCAGCAGTGCGGACAGGGCTGGCAATCAGCCCCAGCATTTT. It codes for CASSADRAGNQPQHF.

The chain carries TRBV6-1 and TRBJ1-2, with TRBD1 matching over 8 bases. This CDR3 spans 15 amino acids. With 1 base clipped from V and 4 bases from J, the junction kept 5 bases outside the gene matches. Looked up from germline, CDR1 is MNHNS and CDR2 is SASEGT. CDR3 nucleotides: TGTGCCAGCAGTGAAGGCAGGGGGCGGATCTATGGCTACACCTTC. It encodes CASSEGRGRIYGYTF.